The rows below give T cell receptor beta chains drawn from one sample of a study of regulatory T cells in long-lasting Graves disease. TCRdb called the multiplex PCR reads again in MiXCR, with one record for every CDR3 protein. There are roughly 430,000 distinct CDR3 sequences in the sample; around 17% occur only once, and about 10% lies in the top ten. These data were likewise used in another study, on T cells in Graves' hyperthyroidism and ophthalmopathy.

The sequences come from peripheral blood mononuclear cells (PBMCs), collected at new diagnosis, from a patient treated with antithyroid drugs. The receptor source for this set is a woman younger than 45 with Graves disease. The CDR3 runs from the conserved cysteine through the conserved F or W. The D gene is left open where the match is weak. Some rows mark clone size as missing; the rest say once, few, many or name a class of expanded clone.

TRBJ2-3 | TRBV12-3/TRBV12-4 | . | 15 | many | TGTGCCAGCAGTCCTACAGGGTTTAGCACAGATACGCAGTATTTT | CASSPTGFSTDTQYF
TRBJ2-1 | TRBV6-1 | . | 14 | many | TGTGCCAGCACCCCTGAGGGGCTCTACAATGAGCAGTTCTTC | CASTPEGLYNEQFF
TRBJ1-2 | TRBV28 | . | 13 | many | TGTGCCAGCAGTTTCCGGGCCGGCTATGGCTACACCTTC | CASSFRAGYGYTF
TRBJ1-1 | TRBV27 | TRBD1 | 14 | many | TGTGCCAGCAGTGTGACAGGGGGCGCGTCTTCGGCTTTCTTT | CASSVTGGASSAFF
TRBJ2-3 | TRBV6-1 | TRBD1 | 13 | . | TGTGCCAGTCCGGGACAGGGTCCAGATACGCAGTATTTT | CASPGQGPDTQYF
TRBJ1-5 | TRBV6-2/TRBV6-3 | . | 14 | many | TGTGCCAGCAGTTCCCCAGGGACCGTCTCGCCCCAGCATTTT | CASSSPGTVSPQHF
TRBJ2-6 | TRBV18 | . | 17 | . | TGTGCCAGCTCAAGCTCAGGACCCTACTCTGGGGCCAACGTCCTGACTTTC | CASSSSGPYSGANVLTF
TRBJ2-3 | TRBV11-2 | . | 13 | many | TGTGCCAGACAGGCCCGCGGAGACGATACGCAGTATTTT | CARQARGDDTQYF
TRBJ2-5 | TRBV27 | . | 16 | many | TGTGCCAGCAGTTGGATAGGGGCTGGACTACAAGAGACCCAGTACTTC | CASSWIGAGLQETQYF
TRBJ2-7 | TRBV6-2/TRBV6-3 | . | 17 | few | TGTGCCAGCAGTTACTCGAGGAGCCACAGGGACTCCTACGAGCAGTACTTC | CASSYSRSHRDSYEQYF
TRBJ1-4 | TRBV6-9 | TRBD1 | 18 | . | TGTGCCAGCAGTTACTTGAAACCCACAGGGGGGACTAATGAAAAACTGTTTTTT | CASSYLKPTGGTNEKLFF
TRBJ2-1 | TRBV11-2 | . | 17 | . | TGTGCCAGCAGCTACTGGGGGGACAGCGGGAGTTACAATGAGCAGTTCTTC | CASSYWGDSGSYNEQFF